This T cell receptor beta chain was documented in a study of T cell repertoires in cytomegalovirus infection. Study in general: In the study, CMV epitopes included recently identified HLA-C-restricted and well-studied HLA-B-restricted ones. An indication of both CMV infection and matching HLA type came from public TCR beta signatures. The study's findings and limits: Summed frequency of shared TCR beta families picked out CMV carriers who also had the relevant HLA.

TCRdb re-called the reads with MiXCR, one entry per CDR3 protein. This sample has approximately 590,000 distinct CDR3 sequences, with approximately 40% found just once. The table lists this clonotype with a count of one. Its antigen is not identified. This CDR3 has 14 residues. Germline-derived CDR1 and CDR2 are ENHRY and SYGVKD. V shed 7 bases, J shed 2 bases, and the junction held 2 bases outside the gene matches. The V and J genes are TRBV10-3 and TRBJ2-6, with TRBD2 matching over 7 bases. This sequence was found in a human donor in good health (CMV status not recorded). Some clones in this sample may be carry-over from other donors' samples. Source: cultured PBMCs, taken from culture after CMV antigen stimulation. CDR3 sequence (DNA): TGTGCCATCAAGGGAGGGACTGGGGCCAACGTCCTGACTTTC. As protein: CAIKGGTGANVLTF.